Below, 29 T cell receptor beta chains from the same sample are listed, as sequenced in a study of identical twins. TCRdb itself ran the 5' RACE reads through MiXCR, one entry per CDR3 protein. The table has some 790,000 distinct CDR3 sequences, 15% to 20% seen once. In addition, the sample was reused for a study of T cells expressing NK-cell markers.

The sample taken for sequencing was PBMCs. These receptors were collected from a woman between 18 and 30 years old in good health.

This clonotype showed up just a few times. This chain's CDR3 is CASSPFQLAGAGNEQFF. The CDR3 DNA follows: TGCGCCAGCAGCCCCTTTCAACTAGCGGGAGCAGGGAATGAGCAGTTCTTC. This chain uses TRBV5-1 with TRBJ2-1, with 11 bases lining up with TRBD2. The CDR3 sequence is 17 residues long. CDR1 SGHRS and CDR2 YFSETQ come from the germline V gene. V lost 4 bases to trimming and J lost 7 bases; unmatched junction nucleotides: 13.

This clonotype was observed a handful of times. The rearrangement links TRBV20-1 to TRBJ2-2; 8 nucleotides match TRBD1. The J segment lost 4 bases and the V segment lost 4 bases, leaving 2 bases of the junction unmatched. CDR1 DFQATT and CDR2 SNEGSKA come from the germline V gene (reference sequence). The CDR3 runs 13 residues. The CDR3 loop is CSATQGATGELFF. CDR3 nucleotides: TGCAGTGCTACTCAGGGGGCCACCGGGGAGCTGTTTTTT.

The table lists this clonotype with a few counts. The rearrangement links TRBV20-1 to TRBJ2-3; D is ambiguous. The ends were cut back, 5 bases at V and 4 bases at J, with 10 bases in the middle. The CDR3 extends over 12 amino acids. CDR1 and CDR2 (germline): DFQATT, SNEGSKA (reference sequence). In nucleotides, the CDR3 is TGCAGTGCTTCCTGGGGTGCAGATACGCAGTATTTT. This sequence encodes CSASWGADTQYF.

The chain uses TRBV10-3 and TRBJ2-1; 9 bases map to TRBD1. CDR1 is ENHRY and CDR2 is SYGVKD in the germline V gene. The V gene end was trimmed by 4 bases and the J gene end by 3 bases; junction bases not matched to a gene: 7. This CDR3 is 16 amino acids long. The CDR3 protein is CAISGPGTGNYNEQFF. The CDR3 coding sequence is TGTGCCATCAGTGGGCCCGGGACAGGGAACTACAATGAGCAGTTCTTC.

This clonotype was seen more than once but under ten times. The rearrangement uses TRBV20-1 and TRBJ1-6, with TRBD1 as a possible D gene (6 bases). The CDR3 runs 14 residues. With 1 base removed from V and 10 bases from J, the gap between germline ends came to 14 bases. Germline CDR1 is DFQATT and CDR2 is SNEGSKA (reference sequence). In DNA form, the CDR3 reads TGCAGTGCTAGAGGGGGGCCTGGACGCTCACCCCTCCACTTT. It codes for CSARGGPGRSPLHF.

The rearrangement uses TRBV6-1 and TRBJ2-1; 7 bases are shared with TRBD1. Germline V CDR1 and CDR2: MNHNS, SASEGT. J gave up 5 bases and V 6 bases, and 10 bases lay outside the gene matches. The CDR3 totals 15 residues. CDR3 nucleotides: TGTGCCAGCAGCCAACAGGGGCCCCTCCACAATGAGCAGTTCTTC. Its translation: CASSQQGPLHNEQFF.

This sequence joins TRBV29-1 and TRBJ2-1, with 14 nucleotides matching TRBD2. There are 15 residues in the CDR3. The J segment lost 7 bases and the V segment lost 4 bases, leaving 6 bases of the junction unmatched. From germline, CDR1 is SQVTM and CDR2 ANQGSEA. Written as DNA, the CDR3 is TGCAGCGTTGGACTAGCGGGAGGGCCAACGAATGAGCAGTTCTTC. Its translation is CSVGLAGGPTNEQFF.

This clonotype was observed a handful of times. This chain uses TRBV24-1 with TRBJ2-7, with D unclear. Germline assignment: CDR1 KGHDR and CDR2 SFDVKD. The CDR3 contains 16 residues. Deletions cut 3 bases from V and 7 bases from J, with 21 bases between. CDR3 residues: CATSDQDPSASSEQYF. For the CDR3, the DNA is TGTGCCACCAGTGATCAGGACCCGTCGGCCTCTTCTGAGCAGTACTTC.

The J gene is TRBJ1-4, the V gene TRBV5-6; maybe TRBD1 (5 bases). This CDR3 contains 13 residues. Trimming pared 4 bases from V and 8 bases from J, leaving 12 bases between. In germline, CDR1 is SGHDT, CDR2 YYEEEE. The DNA for the CDR3 is TGTGCCAGCAGCCCCGGGACCCTCGAAAAACTGTTTTTT. Its protein product is CASSPGTLEKLFF.

Regarding this clonotype: With a much larger clone just one base away, this may be a read error. The chain combines TRBV29-1 with TRBJ2-3; D gene ambiguous. Trimming took off 8 bases at V and 2 bases at J, with 11 bases between the two ends. CDR1 and CDR2 (germline): SQVTM, ANQGSEA. CDR3 length: 12 amino acids. CDR3 in DNA: TGCAGCCCATCTAGGTCCACAGATACGCAGTATTTT. The encoded protein is CSPSRSTDTQYF.

This clonotype was seen a few times. The rearrangement uses TRBV6-5 and TRBJ2-1, with 7 bases aligning to TRBD1. V shed 0 bases, J shed 6 bases, and the junction held 8 bases outside the gene matches. This CDR3 comprises 16 residues. CDR1 MNHEY and CDR2 SVGAGI come from the germline V gene. The CDR3 region is CASSYSSQGSPNEQFF. Here the CDR3 DNA reads TGTGCCAGCAGTTACTCGTCACAGGGGTCGCCCAATGAGCAGTTCTTC.

At least ten counts were recorded for this clonotype. Compared with germline, one end of the junction differs, possibly owing to a read error. V and J are TRBV5-1 and TRBJ1-1; 7 bases line up with TRBD1. The CDR3 is made up of 12 amino acids. Germline values: CDR1 SGHRS, CDR2 YFSETQ. The CDR3 bases are TGTGCCAGCAGCCAGGGGGGCACTGAAGCTTTCTTT. This translates into CASSQGGTEAFF.

This clonotype occurred a few times. V gene TRBV20-1 combines with J gene TRBJ2-5; possibly TRBD1 for D (6 bases). This CDR3 contains 15 residues. Germline CDR1 DFQATT, CDR2 SNEGSKA (reference sequence). V gave up 0 bases and J gave up 4 bases, with 15 bases separating them. The CDR3 is CSARDRIRGLETQYF. CDR3 sequence (DNA): TGCAGTGCTAGAGATCGGATTAGGGGGTTAGAGACCCAGTACTTC.

This clonotype was seen a handful of times. V is TRBV10-3 and J is TRBJ2-2; 10 nucleotides agree with TRBD1. The germline gives CDR1 ENHRY, CDR2 SYGVKD. The V gene end was trimmed by 6 bases and the J gene end by 4 bases; junction bases not matched to a gene: 5. CDR3 length equals 15 residues. The CDR3 DNA is TGTGCCATCAGCTTAGGGACAGGGGTCACCGGGGAGCTGTTTTTT. Translated: CAISLGTGVTGELFF.

This clonotype was detected a few times. V and J are TRBV5-1 and TRBJ2-5; 8 bases map to TRBD2. The CDR3 consists of 16 residues. V was pared by 1 base and J by 2 bases, with 7 bases of the junction left unmatched. From germline, CDR1 is SGHRS and CDR2 YFSETQ. CDR3 sequence: CASSLFSGGGQETQYF. The CDR3 bases are TGCGCCAGCAGCTTGTTCAGCGGGGGTGGTCAAGAGACCCAGTACTTC.

This clonotype appeared once. This sequence joins TRBV7-9 and TRBJ2-2; D not certain. Germline V gives CDR1 SEHNR, CDR2 FQNEAQ (reference sequence). The CDR3 is made up of 15 amino acids. With 3 bases removed from V and 3 bases from J, the gap between germline ends came to 11 bases. CDR3 amino acids: CASSFTEIYTGELFF. The CDR3 DNA follows: TGTGCCAGCAGCTTCACGGAAATTTACACCGGGGAGCTGTTTTTT.

This clonotype appeared a few times. The chain employs TRBV6-5 and TRBJ2-3; no clear D gene. The CDR3 consists of 12 residues. V was shortened by 7 bases and J by 2 bases, with 7 bases between the two germline ends. CDR1 is MNHEY and CDR2 is SVGAGI in the germline V gene. The CDR3, as DNA: TGTGCCAGCAAGTCCCTCACAGATACGCAGTATTTT. It specifies CASKSLTDTQYF.

The chain uses TRBV7-2 and TRBJ2-7, with 12 bases lining up with TRBD2. V was clipped by 3 bases and J by 6 bases; unmatched bases: 6. Germline V gives CDR1 SGHTA, CDR2 FQGNSA. The CDR3 spans 15 residues. The CDR3 loop is CASSFSVTSGSEQYF. CDR3 sequence (DNA): TGTGCCAGCAGCTTTAGTGTGACTAGCGGGAGCGAGCAGTACTTC.

V is TRBV3-1 and J is TRBJ2-2; D might be TRBD1 or TRBD2, each matching 5 bases. V lost 2 bases to trimming and J lost 5 bases, with 9 bases between them. This CDR3 contains 14 residues. The germline gives CDR1 LGHDT, CDR2 YNNKEL (reference sequence). The DNA of the CDR3 is TGTGCCAGCAGCCAAAACTGGGGGACCGGGGAGCTGTTTTTT. Amino acid sequence: CASSQNWGTGELFF. The whole variable domain, filled in from reference TRBV3-1 and TRBJ2-2, reads DTAVSQTPKYLVTQMGNDKSIKCEQNLGHDTMYWYKQDSKKFLKIMFSYNNKELIINETVPNRFSPKSPDKAHLNLHINSLELGDSAVYFCASSQNWGTGELFFGEGSRLTVL.

The chain combines TRBV20-1 with TRBJ2-3; 11 bases agree with TRBD2. The CDR3 sequence is 15 residues long. Trimming cost V 3 bases and J 4 bases; bases outside gene matches: 6. CDR1 and CDR2 from the germline V gene are DFQATT and SNEGSKA (reference sequence). The CDR3 DNA follows: TGCAGTGCTAGCCTTAGCGGGAGGGGGTCAGATACGCAGTATTTT. It codes for CSASLSGRGSDTQYF.

The table lists this clonotype with a few counts. The V and J genes are TRBV12-3 or TRBV12-4 and TRBJ2-1; TRBD2 is a possible D gene (7 bases). The CDR3 runs 16 residues. The ends were cut back, 5 bases at V and 7 bases at J, with 21 bases in the middle. CDR3 coding DNA: TGTGCCAGCAGTGGGGGGGCGGGAGTTATGATTAATGAGCAGTTCTTC. As protein: CASSGGAGVMINEQFF.

V and J are TRBV13 and TRBJ2-2; D not resolved. The V and J ends lost 3 bases and 9 bases respectively, with 11 bases between them. The CDR3 length is 13 residues. Per the germline V gene, CDR1 is PRHDT and CDR2 is FYEKMQ (reference sequence). In DNA form, the CDR3 reads TGTGCCAGCAGCTTGATGCTCGGCAGGGAGCTGTTTTTT. Translation gives CASSLMLGRELFF.

The chain joins TRBV25-1 to TRBJ2-3, with 7 bases lining up with TRBD2. The CDR3 has 16 residues. The germline V gene encodes CDR1 MGHDK and CDR2 SYGVNS. V trimming: 3 bases; J trimming: 0 bases; junction bases outside the gene matches: 6. The CDR3 region is CASSDYTSVSTDTQYF. CDR3 in DNA: TGTGCCAGCAGTGACTACACTAGCGTTAGCACAGATACGCAGTATTTT.

In this sample, this clonotype turned up a few times. The chain carries TRBV9 and TRBJ2-3; 9 bases line up with TRBD1. CDR3 length: 13 residues. Germline V CDR1 and CDR2: SGDLS, YYNGEE. The V segment lost 3 bases and the J segment 5 bases; nucleotides outside the gene matches: 1. This chain's CDR3 is CASSATGGDTQYF. The CDR3 nucleotides read TGTGCCAGCAGCGCGACAGGGGGAGATACGCAGTATTTT.

This chain joins TRBV5-5 and TRBJ2-1; possible D gene TRBD2, 5 bases. Germline lookup yields CDR1 SGHKS and CDR2 YYEKEE (reference sequence). This CDR3 has 13 residues. V lost 0 bases to trimming and J lost 13 bases, with 14 bases between them. As DNA, the CDR3 is TGTGCCAGCAGCTTGGCATCGGGGAGACCTCAGTTCTTC. Protein: CASSLASGRPQFF. The full variable domain, completed using reference TRBV5-5 and TRBJ2-1, is DAGVTQSPTHLIKTRGQQVTLRCSPISGHKSVSWYQQVLGQGPQFIFQYYEKEERGRGNFPDRFSARQFPNYSSELNVNALLLGDSALYLCASSLASGRPQFFGPGTRLTVL.

The table lists this clonotype with a few counts. V is TRBV2 and J is TRBJ2-7, with D maybe TRBD2 (6 bases). Germline V CDR1 and CDR2: SNHLY, FYNNEI. V lost 0 bases to trimming and J lost 1 base, with 16 bases between them. This CDR3 comprises 17 residues. CDR3 coding DNA: TGTGCCAGCAGTGAAGCGCCCCGGGACGGAGGGTCCTACGAGCAGTACTTC. Translating gives CASSEAPRDGGSYEQYF.

This clonotype was recorded a few times. CDR3 loop: CSVRPGTVTYEQYF. The CDR3 region has the DNA TGCAGCGTGCGTCCCGGGACGGTAACCTACGAGCAGTACTTC. The rearrangement links TRBV29-1 to TRBJ2-7, with D tentatively TRBD1 or TRBD2 (5 bases each). Germline CDR1 SQVTM, CDR2 ANQGSEA. The CDR3 spans 14 residues. V lost 6 bases and J 2 bases, leaving 17 bases between the germline ends.

This sequence joins TRBV11-2 and TRBJ1-1; 9 bases map to TRBD1. With 6 bases clipped from V and 4 bases from J, the junction kept 9 bases outside the gene matches. The germline gives CDR1 SGHAT, CDR2 FQNNGV. The CDR3 length is 15 residues. The DNA of the CDR3 is TGTGCCAGCAGGCTACTACAGGGGGCTGGCACTGAAGCTTTCTTT. It yields the protein CASRLLQGAGTEAFF.

The chain has TRBV12-3 or TRBV12-4 and TRBJ2-2; no definite D call. V lost 8 bases and J 3 bases, leaving 10 bases between the germline ends. The CDR3 has 13 amino acids. CDR3 DNA: TGTGCCAGCGCCCTCTGGGACACCGGGGAGCTGTTTTTT. Its protein product is CASALWDTGELFF.